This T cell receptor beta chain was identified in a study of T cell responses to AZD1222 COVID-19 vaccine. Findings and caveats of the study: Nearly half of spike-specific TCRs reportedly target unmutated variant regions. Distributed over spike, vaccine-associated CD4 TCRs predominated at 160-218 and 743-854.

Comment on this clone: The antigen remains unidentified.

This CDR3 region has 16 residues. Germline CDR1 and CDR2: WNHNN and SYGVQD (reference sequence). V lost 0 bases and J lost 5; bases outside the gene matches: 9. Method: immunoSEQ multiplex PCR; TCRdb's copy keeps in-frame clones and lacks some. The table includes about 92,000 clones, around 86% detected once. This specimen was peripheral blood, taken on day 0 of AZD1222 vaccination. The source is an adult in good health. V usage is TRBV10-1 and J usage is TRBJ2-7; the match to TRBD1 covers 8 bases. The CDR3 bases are TGCGCCAGCAGTGAGTCGAGGACAGGGACCCTCCACGAGCAGTACTTC. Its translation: CASSESRTGTLHEQYF.